This T cell receptor (beta chain) was found in a study of T cell responses to AZD1222 COVID-19 vaccine. Study-level findings and limits: Following two doses of AZD1222, Spike-specific TCR breadth and depth rose. Among spike-specific TCRs, nearly half reportedly target unmutated variant regions. CD4 TCRs linked to vaccination spanned spike, dominating at 160-218 and 743-854.

Samples with a second dose at about 4 or about 12 weeks were pooled together. Turning to this clone: Its cognate antigen is unknown.

V was cut by 4 bases and J by 3 bases, with 5 bases left in between. Germline V gene sequence: CDR1 SGHDT, CDR2 YYEEEE. The CDR3 is made up of 11 amino acids. Sequencing used immunoSEQ multiplex PCR; TCRdb keeps in-frame clones, though not all of them. This sample has under 90,000 clones, with 70% to 90% found just once. The sequence came from an adult who received the AZD1222 COVID-19 vaccine. The rearrangement links TRBV5-6 to TRBJ2-7; no definite D call. The specimen comprised peripheral blood, sampled 28 days after the second AZD1222 dose. CDR3 sequence (DNA): TGTGCCAGCAGCCGTGACTACGAGCAGTACTTC. Protein sequence: CASSRDYEQYF.